The 30 T cell receptor beta chains reported below all come from one sample, sequenced in a study of blood T cell repertoires in COVID-19. Only in-frame clones appear in the TCRdb table, and some are missing; sequencing was by immunoSEQ multiplex PCR. This sample has fewer than 200,000 clones, with more than 60% found just once. Sequences were obtained from peripheral blood. The receptors shown here come from a man between 65 and 79 years old with acute or convalescent COVID-19.

Regarding this clone: This same CDR3 is encoded by further DNA sequences in the sample. V is TRBV4-1 and J is TRBJ2-1; D is possibly TRBD2 (5 bases). The germline V and J ends were trimmed by 3 bases and 4 bases, with 16 bases remaining between them. The CDR3 runs 16 residues. The V gene's germline CDR1 is MGHRA and CDR2 YSYEKL. CDR3 region: CASSQTPGGSYNEQFF. For the CDR3, the DNA is TGCGCCAGCAGCCAGACCCCGGGCGGGTCGTACAATGAGCAGTTCTTC.

This chain uses TRBV12-3 or TRBV12-4 with TRBJ1-4; 7 bases map to TRBD1. The V and J ends lost 3 bases and 6 bases, in that order; junction bases with no gene match: 1. The CDR3 length is 13 residues. In DNA, the CDR3 is TGTGCCAGCAGTTTGACAGGGCATGAAAAACTGTTTTTT. This sequence encodes CASSLTGHEKLFF.

The chain combines TRBV5-1 with TRBJ2-5; 7 nucleotides agree with TRBD2. Trimming at V came to 0 bases and at J to 2 bases, leaving 4 bases not matched to a gene. Germline V gene lookup returns CDR1 SGHRS and CDR2 YFSETQ. CDR3 length: 15 residues. The CDR3 DNA reads as TGCGCCAGCAGCTTGGGACCGGGACTACAAGAGACCCAGTACTTC. Protein: CASSLGPGLQETQYF.

V usage is TRBV7-9 and J usage is TRBJ2-1, with 10 bases lining up with TRBD1. Germline assignment: CDR1 SEHNR and CDR2 FQNEAQ (reference sequence). The V segment lost 4 bases and the J segment 6 bases; nucleotides outside the gene matches: 9. The CDR3 runs 16 residues. CDR3 loop: CASSSSRDRGFNEQFF. Here the CDR3 DNA reads TGTGCCAGCAGCTCCTCAAGGGACAGGGGTTTCAATGAGCAGTTCTTC. Combining the CDR3 with reference TRBV7-9 and TRBJ2-1 gives the whole variable domain DTGVSQNPRHKITKRGQNVTFRCDPISEHNRLYWYRQTLGQGPEFLTYFQNEAQLEKSRLLSDRFSAERPKGSFSTLEIQRTEQGDSAMYLCASSSSRDRGFNEQFFGPGTRLTVL.

This chain connects TRBV6-1 to TRBJ1-2; 9 positions agree with TRBD1. Germline CDR1 MNHNS, CDR2 SASEGT. V trimming: 0 bases; J trimming: 6 bases; junction bases outside the gene matches: 5. The CDR3 has 15 amino acids. CDR3 coding DNA: TGTGCCAGCAGTGAAGCAGGTGACAGGGGGGATGGCTACACCTTC. This sequence encodes CASSEAGDRGDGYTF.

The chain couples TRBV6-5 to TRBJ1-4, with D perhaps matching TRBD1 (5 bases). CDR1 and CDR2 (germline): MNHEY, SVGAGI. This CDR3 comprises 15 residues. The V end lost 7 bases, the J end lost 8 bases, and 20 bases lay between the germline ends. The CDR3 sequence is CASTLGSGGEEKLFF. Here the CDR3 DNA reads TGTGCCAGCACTTTGGGTAGCGGGGGGGAGGAAAAACTGTTTTTT.

The J gene is TRBJ2-7, the V gene TRBV10-2, with TRBD2 identical over 7 bases. V gave up 0 bases and J gave up 3 bases; unmatched junction bases: 5. This CDR3 is built from 15 residues. Germline V gives CDR1 WSHSY, CDR2 SAAADI. The chain's CDR3 is CASSESGAGVYEQYF. DNA of the CDR3: TGCGCCAGCAGTGAGTCAGGGGCGGGAGTCTACGAGCAGTACTTC.

This clone was counted between two and nine times. CDR3 DNA sequence: TGTGCCAGCAGGAAATCCGGGACTAGAAATGGTGAGTCCTACAATGAGCAGTTCTTC. This translates into CASRKSGTRNGESYNEQFF. The V gene is TRBV5-4, the J gene TRBJ2-1, with TRBD2 identical over 8 bases. The CDR3 contains 19 residues. Trimming at V came to 5 bases and at J to 1 base, leaving 17 bases not matched to a gene. The germline CDR1 and CDR2 sequences are SGHNT and YYREEE (reference sequence).

The V call is TRBV25-1, the J call TRBJ2-5, with D tentatively TRBD1 (6 bases). This CDR3 is built from 15 residues. CDR1 MGHDK and CDR2 SYGVNS come from the germline V gene. The V end was cut by 5 bases, the J end by 5 bases, with 18 bases between. The CDR3 DNA is TGTGCCAGCAGTCCGCGACGGACAGTCCGGGAGACCCAGTACTTC. Translation gives CASSPRRTVRETQYF.

The chain links TRBV19 to TRBJ2-1; the D gene is possibly TRBD2 (6 bases). The CDR3 extends over 15 amino acids. Per the germline V gene, CDR1 is LNHDA and CDR2 is SQIVND (reference sequence). The V end lost 5 bases, the J end lost 0 bases, and 11 bases lay between the germline ends. CDR3 region: CASSGDGGSYNEQFF. The DNA of the CDR3 is TGTGCCAGTAGTGGAGACGGGGGCTCCTACAATGAGCAGTTCTTC.

The chain uses TRBV7-2 and TRBJ2-5; 9 nucleotides match TRBD2. The CDR3 is 14 residues long. Germline values: CDR1 SGHTA, CDR2 FQGNSA. The V and J ends lost 6 bases and 5 bases, in that order; junction bases with no gene match: 7. The CDR3 sequence is CASRPLAGIETQYF. The CDR3 DNA sequence: TGTGCCAGCAGACCCCTAGCGGGAATCGAGACCCAGTACTTC. The variable domain in full, with the rest retrieved from reference TRBV7-2 and TRBJ2-5, is GAGVSQSPSNKVTEKGKDVELRCDPISGHTALYWYRQSLGQGLEFLIYFQGNSAPDKSGLPSDRFSAERTGGSVSTLTIQRTQQEDSAVYLCASRPLAGIETQYFGPGTRLLVL.

J is TRBJ2-1 and V is TRBV5-4; 7 bases fit TRBD1. The CDR3 is made up of 14 amino acids. Germline V gene sequence: CDR1 SGHNT, CDR2 YYREEE (reference sequence). J lost 7 bases, V lost 9 bases, and 13 bases had no gene match. The CDR3 protein is CATHGTDRTNEQFF. The CDR3 coding sequence is TGTGCCACCCACGGAACGGACAGGACTAATGAGCAGTTCTTC. Looking up the rest from reference TRBV5-4 and TRBJ2-1 gives the full variable domain: ETGVTQSPTHLIKTRGQQVTLRCSSQSGHNTVSWYQQALGQGPQFIFQYYREEENGRGNFPPRFSGLQFPNYSSELNVNALELDDSALYLCATHGTDRTNEQFFGPGTRLTVL.

V usage is TRBV4-3 and J usage is TRBJ2-3; D remains unclear. With 0 bases removed from V and 4 bases from J, the gap between germline ends came to 11 bases. There are 15 residues in the CDR3. Germline loops: CDR1 LGHNA, CDR2 YSLEER. This chain's CDR3 is CASSQDERLPDTQYF. Written as DNA, the CDR3 is TGCGCCAGCAGCCAAGACGAGAGGTTGCCAGATACGCAGTATTTT.

The rearrangement links TRBV19 to TRBJ1-2; 7 nucleotides align to TRBD1. Germline V gene sequence: CDR1 LNHDA, CDR2 SQIVND (reference sequence). With 7 bases clipped from V and 4 bases from J, the junction kept 9 bases outside the gene matches. The CDR3 consists of 14 residues. The CDR3 protein is CASIRGGLSYGYTF. CDR3 DNA: TGTGCCAGTATTCGAGGGGGCCTGAGCTATGGCTACACCTTC.

This clone was observed a handful of times. V is TRBV5-5 and J is TRBJ2-7; 7 positions agree with TRBD1. The CDR3 loop spans 15 amino acids. Germline CDR1 and CDR2: SGHKS and YYEKEE (reference sequence). V dropped 4 bases and J dropped 3; count of bases not matched to a gene: 10. CDR3 coding DNA: TGTGCCAGCAGCATAGAATCCGGGACAGTCTACGAGCAGTACTTC. Protein sequence: CASSIESGTVYEQYF.

The rearrangement uses TRBV6-5 and TRBJ1-2; TRBD1 is a possible D gene (5 bases). V lost 6 bases, J lost 0 bases, and 11 bases lay in between. CDR1 MNHEY and CDR2 SVGAGI come from the germline V gene. This CDR3 comprises 14 residues. This chain's CDR3 is CASRATDPNYGYTF. In nucleotides, the CDR3 is TGTGCCAGCAGGGCGACAGATCCTAACTATGGCTACACCTTC.

A few counts support this clone. The chain is built from TRBV7-8 and TRBJ2-4; 12 nucleotides align to TRBD2. J gave up 5 bases and V 4 bases, and 15 bases lay outside the gene matches. Per the germline V gene, CDR1 is SGHVS and CDR2 is FQNEAQ. The CDR3 extends over 19 amino acids. Here the CDR3 DNA reads TGTGCCAGCAGCTCCACTGTTACTAGCGGGGGGTCAGGGGAAAACATTCAGTACTTC. This translates into CASSSTVTSGGSGENIQYF.

The V call is TRBV9, the J call TRBJ1-3; unclear D gene. V lost 2 bases and J lost 3, with 15 bases in between. CDR1 is SGDLS and CDR2 is YYNGEE in the germline V gene. The CDR3 sequence is 16 residues long. This CDR3 is CASSVDSTIFGNTIYF. In nucleotides, the CDR3 is TGTGCCAGCAGCGTGGATAGCACCATCTTTGGAAACACCATATATTTT.

The CDR3 region is CASSRTGELFF. CDR3 bases: TGTGCCAGTAGTCGTACCGGGGAGCTGTTTTTT. The chain links TRBV19 to TRBJ2-2; D is unclear. The CDR3 extends over 11 amino acids. Germline CDR1 reads LNHDA; CDR2 reads SQIVND (reference sequence). With 5 bases removed from V and 5 bases from J, the gap between germline ends came to 3 bases.

This clone came up once. This chain connects TRBV10-3 to TRBJ1-1; TRBD1 might be the D (6 bases). There are 12 residues in the CDR3. Germline CDR1 reads ENHRY; CDR2 reads SYGVKD. With 10 bases removed from V and 5 bases from J, the gap between germline ends came to 14 bases. CDR3 in amino acids: CASTGSGTEAFF. For the CDR3, the DNA is TGTGCCAGTACAGGGTCGGGGACTGAAGCTTTCTTT.

CDR3 protein: CASSYGFGTGDEKLFF. The CDR3 coding sequence is TGTGCCAGCAGTTACGGTTTTGGGACAGGAGATGAAAAACTGTTTTTT. The chain joins TRBV6-5 to TRBJ1-4, with 8 bases aligning to TRBD1. CDR3 length: 16 residues. The ends lost 2 bases at V and 6 bases at J; junction bases unmatched: 8. The germline V gene encodes CDR1 MNHEY and CDR2 SVGAGI.

V usage is TRBV4-3 and J usage is TRBJ2-4; D perhaps matches TRBD2 (5 bases). V was trimmed by 0 bases and J by 0 bases, leaving 18 bases between them. CDR1 LGHNA and CDR2 YSLEER come from the germline V gene. The CDR3 totals 19 residues. This CDR3 reads CASSQELEEAGLAKNIQYF. CDR3 sequence (DNA): TGCGCCAGCAGCCAAGAACTGGAGGAGGCTGGACTAGCCAAAAACATTCAGTACTTC.

About this clone itself: A read error is likely here: a far larger clone is one base away. This chain joins TRBV6-1 and TRBJ1-1, with 7 nucleotides matching TRBD1. The V and J ends lost 6 bases and 4 bases, in that order; junction bases with no gene match: 5. Germline CDR1 MNHNS, CDR2 SASEGT. This CDR3 comprises 13 residues. Written as DNA, the CDR3 is TGTGCCAGCAGCATACAGGGGACCACTGAAGCTTTCTTT. This gives the protein CASSIQGTTEAFF.

The chain carries TRBV5-4 and TRBJ2-1; TRBD2 is a possible D gene (6 bases). V was cut by 2 bases and J by 7 bases, with 22 bases left in between. Per the germline V gene, CDR1 is SGHNT and CDR2 is YYREEE (reference sequence). This CDR3 is 17 amino acids long. The CDR3 protein is CASSFWVTSGLPNEQFF. The CDR3 DNA reads as TGTGCCAGCAGCTTCTGGGTGACTTCGGGACTCCCGAATGAGCAGTTCTTC.

The chain has TRBV6-5 and TRBJ2-7; 8 bases align to TRBD1. Per the germline V gene, CDR1 is MNHEY and CDR2 is SVGAGI. V lost 0 bases, J lost 4 bases, and 8 bases stayed unmatched. The CDR3 runs 16 residues. The CDR3 spells CASSYSTTGAGYEQYF. Here the CDR3 DNA reads TGTGCCAGCAGTTACTCGACGACAGGGGCTGGTTACGAGCAGTACTTC.

V is TRBV6-5 and J is TRBJ1-3, with D perhaps TRBD1 (6 bases). CDR1 is MNHEY, CDR2 SVGAGI, per germline. V lost 4 bases and J 4 bases, leaving 17 bases between the germline ends. This CDR3 contains 16 residues. The CDR3 loop reads CASSSSRQGSGNTIYF. The CDR3 region has the DNA TGTGCCAGCAGTTCAAGCCGTCAGGGGTCGGGAAACACCATATATTTT.

The V call is TRBV6-2 or TRBV6-3, the J call TRBJ2-4; 9 bases map to TRBD2. The CDR3 spans 18 residues. V shed 5 bases, J shed 2 bases, and the junction held 13 bases outside the gene matches. Per germline, CDR1 MNHEY and CDR2 SVGEGT. The CDR3 is CASSLQGLASRSKNIQYF. For the CDR3, the DNA is TGTGCCAGCAGTCTTCAGGGACTAGCCAGTAGGTCCAAAAACATTCAGTACTTC.

The CDR3 is CASSPPFGTGETGELFF. The CDR3 region has the DNA TGTGCCAGCTCACCACCGTTTGGGACAGGGGAAACCGGGGAGCTGTTTTTT. The J gene is TRBJ2-2, the V gene TRBV18; 10 bases map to TRBD1. CDR1 is KGHSH and CDR2 is LQKENI in the germline V gene. With V trimmed by 0 bases and J by 5 bases, 6 bases remained unmatched. This CDR3 spans 17 amino acids. Full variable domain (remainder filled in from reference TRBV18 and TRBJ2-2): NAGVMQNPRHLVRRRGQEARLRCSPMKGHSHVYWYRQLPEEGLKFMVYLQKENIIDESGMPKERFSAEFPKEGPSILRIQQVVRGDSAAYFCASSPPFGTGETGELFFGEGSRLTVL.

CDR3 in DNA: TGTGCCAGCAGCTTAGCGGGACAGGTACGAAACACTGAAGCTTTCTTT. Residues: CASSLAGQVRNTEAFF. The chain joins TRBV11-3 to TRBJ1-1; TRBD1 matches at 8 bases. CDR1 and CDR2 (germline): SGHNT, YENEEA. The trim removed 1 base at V and 2 bases at J, leaving 6 bases unmatched. CDR3 length: 16 residues. The entire variable domain, with the rest obtained from reference TRBV11-3 and TRBJ1-1, is as follows: EAGVVQSPRYKIIEKKQPVAFWCNPISGHNTLYWYLQNLGQGPELLIRYENEEAVDDSQLPKDRFSAERLKGVDSTLKIQPAELGDSAVYLCASSLAGQVRNTEAFFGQGTRLTVV.

The gene calls are TRBV6-5 and TRBJ2-7, with 7 bases identical to TRBD1. The J segment lost 3 bases and the V segment lost 0 bases, leaving 5 bases of the junction unmatched. Germline CDR1 is MNHEY and CDR2 is SVGAGI. CDR3 length equals 15 residues. In nucleotides, the CDR3 is TGTGCCAGCAGTTACTCAAGACAGGGTTACTACGAGCAGTACTTC. It encodes CASSYSRQGYYEQYF.